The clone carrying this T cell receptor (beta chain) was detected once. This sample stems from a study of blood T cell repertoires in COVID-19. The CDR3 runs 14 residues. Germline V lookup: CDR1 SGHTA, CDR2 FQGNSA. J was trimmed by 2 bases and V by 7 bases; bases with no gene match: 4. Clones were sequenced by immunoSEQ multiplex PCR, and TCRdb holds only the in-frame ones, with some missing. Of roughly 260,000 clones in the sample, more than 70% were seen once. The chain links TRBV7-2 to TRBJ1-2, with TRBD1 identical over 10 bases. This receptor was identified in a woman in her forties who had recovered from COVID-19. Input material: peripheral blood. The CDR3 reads CASNPGQGNYGYTF. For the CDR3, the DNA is TGTGCCAGCAACCCGGGACAGGGGAACTATGGCTACACCTTC.